This T cell receptor (beta chain) was recovered during a study of T-cell memory formation after mild COVID-19. This clonotype has more than one count but fewer than ten. TCRdb re-derived calls from the 5' RACE reads in MiXCR, one entry per CDR3 protein. The sample comprises tens of thousands of distinct CDR3 sequences, roughly an eighth of which are singletons, and about 28% rests with the top ten. The sample consisted of PBMCs or a T cell subset sorted from them (not recorded which). The sequence came from an adult woman who had mild COVID-19 (a few samples of this study predate the infection). Cell type and time point are not known.

CDR3 nucleotides: TGTGCCAGCAGTACCCCTCGGGCCCTAAACAATGAGCAGTTCTTC. Residues: CASSTPRALNNEQFF. The chain has TRBV12-3 or TRBV12-4 and TRBJ2-1; no reliable D call. Between the trimmed V and J ends, which lost 5 bases and 5 bases, there was a span of 16 bases. CDR3 length: 15 amino acids.